This T cell receptor beta chain was sequenced in a study of cytomegalovirus exposure and HLA in healthy donors. For the study at large: The use of the same platform for the 95 to 150 validation repertoires and the roughly 680 first-cohort repertoires was reported by a later analysis.

The CDR3 sequence is 15 residues long. V shed 4 bases and J 4 bases; nucleotides not matched to a gene: 7. Germline-derived CDR1 and CDR2 are LNHNV and YYDKDF (reference sequence). Assay: immunoSEQ multiplex PCR; the TCRdb copy retains only in-frame clones and omits some. This table has roughly 300,000 clones, approximately 88% appearing once. Separate from the 666-subject first cohort was the approximately 120-subject validation cohort, to which the donors belonged. J is TRBJ2-1 and V is TRBV15, with 7 bases fitting TRBD2. Sequenced: PBMCs. The source is a woman aged 18-29 years in good health and CMV-seronegative. DNA of the CDR3: TGTGCCACCAGCAAGGCGGCTAGCGGTTACAATGAGCAGTTCTTC. It codes for CATSKAASGYNEQFF. The complete variable domain, with remaining parts taken from reference TRBV15 and TRBJ2-1, reads DAMVIQNPRYQVTQFGKPVTLSCSQTLNHNVMYWYQQKSSQAPKLLFHYYDKDFNNEADTPDNFQSRRPNTSFCFLDIRSPGLGDTAMYLCATSKAASGYNEQFFGPGTRLTVL.